One and the same sample provided the 21 T cell receptor beta chains below, sequenced in a study of T cells after yellow fever vaccination. TCRdb ran MiXCR on the 5' RACE reads and lists one entry per CDR3 protein. The sample carries 200,000 to 250,000 distinct CDR3 sequences, approximately 3.3% recorded once. The sample consisted of CD4+ T cells sorted from PBMCs, taken 10 days after the yellow fever booster vaccination. These receptors were obtained from a man younger than 35 who received the YFV17D yellow fever vaccine.

This clonotype was recorded at least ten times. CDR3 in DNA: TGTGCCAGCAGTTTAAACAGACAAGAGACCCAGTACTTC. Translated, it gives CASSLNRQETQYF. V is TRBV12-3 or TRBV12-4 and J is TRBJ2-5; D unclear. The germline V and J ends were trimmed by 2 bases and 2 bases, with 6 bases remaining between them. CDR3 length equals 13 residues.

This clonotype was counted a few times. V usage is TRBV6-5 and J usage is TRBJ2-5; weak D call: TRBD1 (6 bases). Germline values: CDR1 MNHEY, CDR2 SVGAGI. Deletions cut 8 bases from V and 5 bases from J, with 18 bases between. This CDR3 is built from 14 residues. CDR3 DNA: TGTGCCAGCCGTCTAACTGGGGGCTGGGAGACCCAGTACTTC. Its protein product is CASRLTGGWETQYF.

This CDR3 is CSARTVSNYGYTF. CDR3 nucleotide sequence: TGCAGTGCACGGACCGTCTCTAACTATGGCTACACCTTC. The rearrangement links TRBV20-1 to TRBJ1-2, with D unclear. The V and J ends lost 6 bases and 0 bases respectively, with 11 bases between them. CDR1 and CDR2 from the germline V gene are DFQATT and SNEGSKA (reference sequence). The CDR3 consists of 13 residues.

This clonotype has a handful of counts. The chain links TRBV19 to TRBJ1-1; D is unclear. The CDR3 runs 13 residues. The V gene lost 4 bases and the J gene lost 2 bases, with 8 bases spanning the gap. CDR1 is LNHDA, CDR2 SQIVND, per germline (reference sequence). CDR3 DNA sequence: TGTGCCAGTAGTACTAGGGCCAACACTGAAGCTTTCTTT. Protein sequence: CASSTRANTEAFF.

This clonotype was seen many times. The V and J genes are TRBV2 and TRBJ2-4; tentatively, D is TRBD1 or TRBD2 (5 bases each). The CDR3 extends over 15 amino acids. The germline V gene has CDR1 SNHLY and CDR2 FYNNEI. V was clipped by 5 bases and J by 7 bases, with 18 bases between them. The CDR3 nucleotides are TGTGCCAGCAGTCCCCCATTTGAGGGGAAGAACATTCAGTACTTC. This gives the protein CASSPPFEGKNIQYF.

This clonotype has at least ten counts. The chain carries TRBV7-9 and TRBJ1-1, with no clear D. This CDR3 is built from 15 residues. Trimming removed 5 bases from V and 4 bases from J, with 17 bases in between. Germline values: CDR1 SEHNR, CDR2 FQNEAQ (reference sequence). CDR3 amino acids: CASSPSGGWGTEAFF. CDR3 sequence (DNA): TGTGCCAGCAGCCCCTCAGGAGGGTGGGGCACTGAAGCTTTCTTT.

The gene calls are TRBV7-2 and TRBJ2-1, with 8 bases fitting TRBD2. Germline assignment: CDR1 SGHTA and CDR2 FQGNSA. V lost 5 bases to trimming and J lost 12 bases; unmatched junction nucleotides: 9. The CDR3 has 13 residues. CDR3 amino acids: CASSPSRGGGQFF. The CDR3 DNA sequence: TGTGCCAGCAGCCCAAGCCGGGGGGGCGGGCAGTTCTTC.

This chain joins TRBV12-3 or TRBV12-4 and TRBJ2-5; D tentatively fits TRBD1 or TRBD2 (5 bases each). The CDR3 is 16 amino acids. The germline V and J ends were trimmed by 6 bases and 2 bases, with 19 bases remaining between them. CDR3 residues: CASSAWGWANQETQYF. DNA of the CDR3: TGTGCCAGCAGCGCCTGGGGGTGGGCGAATCAAGAGACCCAGTACTTC.

This sequence joins TRBV5-6 and TRBJ2-2; no reliable D call. V was shortened by 4 bases and J by 6 bases, with 10 bases between the two germline ends. This CDR3 is built from 13 residues. The germline V gene has CDR1 SGHDT and CDR2 YYEEEE. The CDR3 protein is CASSRGRPGELFF. In DNA form, the CDR3 reads TGTGCCAGCAGCCGCGGTAGACCCGGGGAGCTGTTTTTT.

This clonotype was counted many times. The chain carries TRBV5-1 and TRBJ2-5, with 7 positions matching TRBD2. CDR1 and CDR2 (germline): SGHRS, YFSETQ. CDR3 length: 16 residues. V trimming: 4 bases; J trimming: 2 bases; junction bases outside the gene matches: 11. The CDR3 sequence: CASSPNGGTIQETQYF. CDR3 nucleotides: TGCGCCAGCAGCCCGAACGGGGGGACGATTCAAGAGACCCAGTACTTC.

This clonotype has ten or more counts. This chain connects TRBV7-2 to TRBJ2-5; no firm D call. There are 14 residues in the CDR3. V was clipped by 3 bases and J by 5 bases, with 13 bases between them. Germline V gene lookup returns CDR1 SGHTA and CDR2 FQGNSA. CDR3 sequence reads: CASSFSRAGETQYF. The CDR3 DNA sequence: TGTGCCAGCAGCTTCAGCCGGGCTGGGGAGACCCAGTACTTC.

Only a few counts were recorded for this clonotype. The rearrangement joins TRBV19 to TRBJ2-5; perhaps TRBD2 as D (5 bases). Trimming took off 3 bases at V and 0 bases at J, with 5 bases between the two ends. Germline V CDR1 and CDR2: LNHDA, SQIVND (reference sequence). The CDR3 is made up of 13 amino acids. CDR3 bases: TGTGCCAGTAGTATGACTAACCAAGAGACCCAGTACTTC. Translating gives CASSMTNQETQYF.

Sample share makes this clonotype medium-sized. J is TRBJ2-3 and V is TRBV5-1, with D perhaps TRBD2 (6 bases). Germline V gives CDR1 SGHRS, CDR2 YFSETQ. Trimming stripped 0 bases from V and 1 base from J, with 12 bases between. The CDR3 is 16 residues long. CDR3 residues: CASSLALGGGTDTQYF. The CDR3 region has the DNA TGCGCCAGCAGCTTGGCCCTGGGCGGGGGCACAGATACGCAGTATTTT.

This clonotype occurred many times. The rearrangement links TRBV9 to TRBJ1-2; D remains unclear. Germline assignment: CDR1 SGDLS and CDR2 YYNGEE. The germline V and J ends were trimmed by 3 bases and 4 bases, with 10 bases remaining between them. The CDR3 length is 13 residues. CDR3 nucleotides: TGTGCCAGCAGCGACCTCGTTGGCTATGGCTACACCTTC. It encodes CASSDLVGYGYTF.

This clonotype occurred many times. The J gene is TRBJ1-1, the V gene TRBV12-3 or TRBV12-4; unclear D gene. The CDR3 spans 13 residues. V shed 7 bases and J shed 1 base, with 10 bases lying between them. The CDR3 loop reads CASTLLGNTEAFF. In nucleotides, the CDR3 is TGTGCCAGCACCCTTCTTGGGAACACTGAAGCTTTCTTT.

Ten or more counts support this clonotype. This chain links TRBV5-5 with TRBJ2-1; 8 bases match TRBD2. Germline lookup yields CDR1 SGHKS and CDR2 YYEKEE (reference sequence). This CDR3 has 18 residues. Trimming removed 4 bases from V and 3 bases from J; junction bases left unmatched: 15. CDR3 sequence (DNA): TGTGCCAGCAGCCCCGGACCGGGGGGGCCAGATTTCTACAATGAGCAGTTCTTC. Encoded protein: CASSPGPGGPDFYNEQFF.

The chain has TRBV9 and TRBJ1-5; D is unclear. The germline gives CDR1 SGDLS, CDR2 YYNGEE. This CDR3 has 13 amino acids. V shed 0 bases and J shed 10 bases, with 11 bases lying between them. The CDR3 nucleotides read TGTGCCAGCAGCGTAGAGCGGGGATCCCCCCAGCATTTT. It translates to CASSVERGSPQHF.

This chain connects TRBV4-3 to TRBJ1-1; no definite D call. CDR3 length equals 13 residues. From germline, CDR1 is LGHNA and CDR2 YSLEER. The V end lost 4 bases, the J end lost 10 bases, and 16 bases lay between the germline ends. This CDR3 is CASSPNEQMGAFF. DNA of the CDR3: TGCGCCAGCAGCCCGAATGAACAGATGGGAGCTTTCTTT.

This chain connects TRBV24-1 to TRBJ2-2; 7 nucleotides align to TRBD1. The CDR3 length is 17 residues. Trimming removed 4 bases from V and 5 bases from J; junction bases left unmatched: 12. Looked up from germline, CDR1 is KGHDR and CDR2 is SFDVKD. The CDR3 DNA reads TGTGCCACCAGTGACACTCGACAGGGACCGTCTACCGGGGAGCTGTTTTTT. It yields the protein CATSDTRQGPSTGELFF.

In its sample, this clonotype was seen many times. The gene calls are TRBV28 and TRBJ1-2; weak D call: TRBD1 (5 bases). Germline values: CDR1 MDHEN, CDR2 SYDVKM. The ends were cut back, 8 bases at V and 0 bases at J, with 13 bases in the middle. The CDR3 runs 14 residues. The CDR3 sequence is CASFGQVTNYGYTF. The CDR3 coding sequence is TGTGCCAGCTTTGGACAAGTCACTAACTATGGCTACACCTTC.

V is TRBV4-2 and J is TRBJ2-7; 12 nucleotides agree with TRBD2. The ends lost 3 bases at V and 7 bases at J; junction bases unmatched: 7. The length of the CDR3 is 15 residues. In germline, CDR1 is LGHNA, CDR2 YNFKEQ. CDR3 DNA: TGTGCCAGCAGCCAGAACTCAGGACTAGCGGGGGAGCAGTACTTC. Translated, it gives CASSQNSGLAGEQYF.